The present T cell receptor beta chain was sequenced within a study of cytomegalovirus exposure and HLA in healthy donors. Whole-study findings and limits: Differences between HLA loci emerged in a later analysis of TCR association rates, with DRB1 most and HLA-C fewest. Sequencing had likely introduced a cluster of highly shared sequence variants as an artifact.

Germline-derived CDR1 and CDR2 are SGHNT and YYREEE (reference sequence). Trimming pared 0 bases from V and 7 bases from J, leaving 5 bases between. The CDR3 totals 12 residues. Remarks on this clone: Its antigen remains unknown.

Donors likely had unrecorded immune exposures despite being nominally healthy when sampled. It was with 60 Vbeta and 13 Jbeta primers that the PCR ran. Method: immunoSEQ multiplex PCR; TCRdb's copy keeps in-frame clones and lacks some. Here the sample spans some 150,000 clones, around 73% being singletons. The chain joins TRBV5-4 to TRBJ2-1, with D uncertain. Sequenced sample: PBMCs. The TCR comes from a male donor in good health and CMV-seronegative. In DNA form, the CDR3 reads TGTGCCAGCAGCTTGGGTCGGAATGAGCAGTTCTTC. Encoded protein: CASSLGRNEQFF.